Each of the 3 T cell receptor beta chains below was sequenced from the same sample in a study of blood T cell repertoires in COVID-19. Assay: immunoSEQ multiplex PCR; the TCRdb copy retains only in-frame clones and omits some. This sample has 85,000 to 120,000 clones, with 78% found just once. The sample taken for sequencing was peripheral blood. The receptors come from a man aged 55 to 70 with active or convalescent COVID-19.

This clone was seen a handful of times. The J gene is TRBJ2-7, the V gene TRBV10-1, with TRBD1 as a possible D gene (6 bases). Germline V gene data show CDR1 as WNHNN and CDR2 as SYGVQD (reference sequence). The CDR3 totals 16 residues. V lost 6 bases to trimming and J lost 0 bases, with 18 bases between them. CDR3: CASREPGQRPSYEQYV. DNA for the CDR3: TGCGCCAGCAGGGAACCGGGACAAAGACCCTCCTACGAGCAGTACGTC.

This clone showed up just a few times. The chain links TRBV4-1 to TRBJ1-1, with 7 bases that match TRBD1. The ends lost 3 bases at V and 7 bases at J; junction bases unmatched: 5. The CDR3 has 13 residues. Germline loops: CDR1 MGHRA, CDR2 YSYEKL. This CDR3 reads CASSQYRDSEAFF. As DNA, the CDR3 is TGCGCCAGCAGCCAGTACAGGGACAGTGAAGCTTTCTTT.

The V gene is TRBV7-9, the J gene TRBJ2-3, with 9 bases identical to TRBD1. This CDR3 is built from 18 residues. Germline lookup yields CDR1 SEHNR and CDR2 FQNEAQ (reference sequence). V lost 2 bases to trimming and J lost 3 bases; unmatched junction nucleotides: 12. CDR3 sequence: CASSLKPQGAIGTDTQYF. For the CDR3, the DNA is TGTGCCAGCAGCTTAAAACCACAGGGGGCTATTGGTACAGATACGCAGTATTTT.